The rows below give T cell receptor beta chains drawn from one sample of a study of blood T cell repertoires in COVID-19. Data came from immunoSEQ multiplex PCR; TCRdb stores just in-frame clones and leaves some out. The data contain more than 200,000 clones, approximately 83% of them singletons. Sequencing was performed on peripheral blood. All receptors come from a woman aged 40 to 55 with active or convalescent COVID-19. CDR3s include the opening cysteine and the closing phenylalanine or tryptophan.

CDR3 protein	V gene
CATSVAGTGYYNEQFF	TRBV24-1
CASSMQANYGYTF	TRBV19
CASSQTRDREDEKLFF	TRBV23-1
CASSRKSTVNTEAFF	TRBV2
CASTGGPYQPQHF	TRBV6-6
CASGLVPRGNLYGYTF	TRBV12-5
CAISGRTVNTGELFF	TRBV10-3
CASSLEENQPQHF	TRBV5-1
CASSADPGGDYGYTF	TRBV9
CASSFLLVVSDTQYF	TRBV28
CASSVGDSYQPQHF	TRBV9
CASSLTGNSYEQYF	TRBV18
CASGGTESSYEQYF	TRBV6-5
CASSAQGQTGELFF	TRBV19
CASSFLGTSGSTDTQYF	TRBV11-2
CASQPLAGSSYEQYF	TRBV27
CASRRTALTNQPQHF	TRBV6-5
CASSTSTRQVLSNQPQHF	TRBV6-2/TRBV6-3
CASNRVSGNQPQHF	TRBV6-5
CASSLSTGVGGYTF	TRBV28
CASSYKQGVDEQFF	TRBV11-3
CASSRGQGTTNEKLFF	TRBV2
CASSPRDRGYTEAFF	TRBV19
CASSIGGETQYF	TRBV11-1
CASSGKGGSPSADEQFF	TRBV9
CASSTPQGETQYF	TRBV19
CSVNKQGFDTGELFF	TRBV29-1
CASSLFGGGSSGNTIYF	TRBV7-3
CSVLSFPEAFF	TRBV29-1
CASSLDSQVNQPQHF	TRBV27
CASSLGGGLAAYEQYF	TRBV11-2
CASSPGTSTDTQYF	TRBV5-1
CASSLVGGAEETQYF	TRBV5-4